The 10 T cell receptor beta chains below come from one sample, sequenced in a study of blood T cell repertoires in COVID-19. Measured with immunoSEQ multiplex PCR; TCRdb has only the in-frame clones, and not every one. Among approximately 250,000 clones listed, approximately 88% were seen once. Sequenced input: PBMCs or T cells enriched from blood (not recorded which). The receptors were sampled from a middle-aged woman with acute COVID-19.

This chain links TRBV30 with TRBJ1-2; 7 positions agree with TRBD1. The CDR3 contains 15 residues. Germline V gene lookup returns CDR1 GTSNPN and CDR2 SVGIG (reference sequence). V shed 0 bases and J 4 bases; nucleotides not matched to a gene: 8. Here the CDR3 reads CAWSVSRDSLYGYTF. The CDR3 DNA follows: TGTGCCTGGAGTGTGAGCCGGGACAGCCTCTATGGCTACACCTTC.

The chain recombines TRBV19 with TRBJ1-1, with D unresolved. Looked up from germline, CDR1 is LNHDA and CDR2 is SQIVND (reference sequence). The CDR3 covers 13 residues. Deletions cut 3 bases from V and 2 bases from J, with 7 bases between. The DNA of the CDR3 is TGTGCCAGTAGTATGGGCAGAAACACTGAAGCTTTCTTT. Translated: CASSMGRNTEAFF.

The chain recombines TRBV7-2 with TRBJ2-5, with 11 bases matching TRBD2. V dropped 4 bases and J dropped 1; count of bases not matched to a gene: 2. The length of the CDR3 is 15 residues. Germline CDR1 reads SGHTA; CDR2 reads FQGNSA. The CDR3: CASSSGLAVQETQYF. CDR3 DNA: TGTGCCAGCAGCTCGGGACTAGCGGTCCAAGAGACCCAGTACTTC. Supplemented by reference TRBV7-2 and TRBJ2-5, the full variable domain reads GAGVSQSPSNKVTEKGKDVELRCDPISGHTALYWYRQSLGQGLEFLIYFQGNSAPDKSGLPSDRFSAERTGGSVSTLTIQRTQQEDSAVYLCASSSGLAVQETQYFGPGTRLLVL.

This sequence joins TRBV5-4 and TRBJ2-5; tentatively, D is TRBD1 (6 bases). Trimming cost V 3 bases and J 5 bases, with 20 bases left between them. In germline, CDR1 is SGHNT, CDR2 YYREEE (reference sequence). CDR3 length: 16 residues. DNA for the CDR3: TGTGCCAGCAGCTCGCCCTTGAAACAGGGTTTGGAGACCCAGTACTTC. Its protein product is CASSSPLKQGLETQYF.

This clone showed up just once. The rearrangement uses TRBV5-5 and TRBJ1-1; tentative D call: TRBD1 (6 bases). V lost 4 bases, J lost 4 bases, and 14 bases lay in between. Germline V gene data show CDR1 as SGHKS and CDR2 as YYEKEE (reference sequence). The CDR3 runs to 14 residues. The CDR3 sequence is CASSISRGSTEAFF. The CDR3 DNA sequence: TGTGCCAGCAGCATATCCAGGGGCAGCACTGAAGCTTTCTTT.

The V gene is TRBV12-3 or TRBV12-4, the J gene TRBJ1-2; 7 bases align to TRBD1. The CDR3 spans 12 residues. V was clipped by 6 bases and J by 7 bases; unmatched bases: 5. CDR3 sequence (DNA): TGTGCCAGCAGCCCCTACAGGGGTGGCTACACCTTC. Its translation is CASSPYRGGYTF.

The chain recombines TRBV4-2 with TRBJ2-7; 10 bases line up with TRBD2. The V and J ends lost 0 bases and 2 bases, in that order; junction bases with no gene match: 10. The CDR3 is 18 residues long. Looked up from germline, CDR1 is LGHNA and CDR2 is YNFKEQ. The CDR3 protein is CASSQELLAGAGTYEQYF. In DNA, the CDR3 is TGTGCCAGCAGCCAAGAACTGCTAGCGGGGGCCGGGACCTACGAGCAGTACTTC.

This chain joins TRBV5-4 and TRBJ2-3; D is perhaps TRBD1 (6 bases). The CDR3 has 13 residues. Germline assignment: CDR1 SGHNT and CDR2 YYREEE (reference sequence). V lost 3 bases to trimming and J lost 5 bases, with 10 bases between them. CDR3 DNA: TGTGCCAGCAGCTCCAGGGGCCAAGATACGCAGTATTTT. This translates into CASSSRGQDTQYF.

The genes are TRBV11-2 and TRBJ1-4; no definite D call. Germline CDR1 reads SGHAT; CDR2 reads FQNNGV. The CDR3 consists of 16 residues. Trimming cost V 5 bases and J 10 bases, with 23 bases left between them. The CDR3 sequence is CASSRGNQVVKGKLFF. In DNA, the CDR3 is TGTGCCAGCAGCCGGGGTAACCAGGTTGTTAAAGGAAAACTGTTTTTT.

This clone was detected only once. The chain links TRBV5-1 to TRBJ2-7; TRBD1 matches 7 bases. V was clipped by 1 base and J by 7 bases; unmatched bases: 5. CDR3 length: 13 residues. From germline, CDR1 is SGHRS and CDR2 YFSETQ. The CDR3, as DNA: TGCGCCAGCAGCTTGATGGGGACAGCAGAGCAGTACTTC. Translating gives CASSLMGTAEQYF. The full variable domain, its missing parts supplied by reference TRBV5-1 and TRBJ2-7, is KAGVTQTPRYLIKTRGQQVTLSCSPISGHRSVSWYQQTPGQGLQFLFEYFSETQRNKGNFPGRFSGRQFSNSRSEMNVSTLELGDSALYLCASSLMGTAEQYFGPGTRLTVT.